The present T cell receptor (beta chain) was sequenced within a study of T cell changes during pregnancy in multiple sclerosis. Clones were read by immunoSEQ multiplex PCR, and TCRdb kept only the in-frame ones, dropping some. The sample carries approximately 48,000 clones, approximately 90% recorded once. This sequence was found in a female donor with multiple sclerosis, enrolled in a pregnancy study. The sample in question was CD4+ T cells from peripheral blood mononuclear cells, obtained after pregnancy.

The CDR3 is CASSTRFNEKLFF. The CDR3, as DNA: TGTGCCAGTAGTACTCGGTTTAATGAAAAACTGTTTTTT. The rearrangement joins TRBV19 to TRBJ1-4; D gene ambiguous. The germline V and J ends were trimmed by 4 bases and 4 bases, with 7 bases remaining between them. Germline V gives CDR1 LNHDA, CDR2 SQIVND (reference sequence). This CDR3 has 13 amino acids.